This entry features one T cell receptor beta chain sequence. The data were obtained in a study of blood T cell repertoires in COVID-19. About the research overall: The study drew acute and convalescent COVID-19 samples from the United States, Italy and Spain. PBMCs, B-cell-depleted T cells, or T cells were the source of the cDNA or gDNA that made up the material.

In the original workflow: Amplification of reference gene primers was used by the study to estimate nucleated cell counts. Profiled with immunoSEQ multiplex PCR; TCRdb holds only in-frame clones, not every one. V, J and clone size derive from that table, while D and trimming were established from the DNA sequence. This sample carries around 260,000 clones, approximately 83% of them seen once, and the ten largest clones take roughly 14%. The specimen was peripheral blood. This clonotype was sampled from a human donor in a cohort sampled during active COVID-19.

The CDR3 region has the DNA TGTGCCAGCAGTTCGACAGCACCGAACACCGGGGAGCTGTTTTTT. The encoded protein is CASSSTAPNTGELFF. This chain joins TRBV27 and TRBJ2-2; D is possibly TRBD1 (5 bases). V was shortened by 4 bases and J by 0 bases, with 9 bases between the two germline ends. This CDR3 has 15 amino acids. Germline V gene lookup returns CDR1 MNHEY and CDR2 SMNVEV (reference sequence).